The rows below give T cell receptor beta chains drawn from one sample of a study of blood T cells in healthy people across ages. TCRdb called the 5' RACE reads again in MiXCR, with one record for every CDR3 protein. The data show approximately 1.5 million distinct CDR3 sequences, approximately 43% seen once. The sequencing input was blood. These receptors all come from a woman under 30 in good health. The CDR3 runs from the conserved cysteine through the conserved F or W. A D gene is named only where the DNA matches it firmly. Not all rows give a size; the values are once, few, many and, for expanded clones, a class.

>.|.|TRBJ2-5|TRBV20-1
CSASHIDEETQYF
TGCAGTGCTAGCCATATTGATGAAGAGACCCAGTACTTC
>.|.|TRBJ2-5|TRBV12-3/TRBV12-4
CASSGQKVAQETQYF
TGTGCCAGCAGCGGACAGAAAGTGGCCCAAGAGACCCAGTACTTC
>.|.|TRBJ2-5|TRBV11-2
CASSFLEGGQETQYF
TGTGCCAGCAGCTTCCTTGAGGGGGGCCAAGAGACCCAGTACTTC
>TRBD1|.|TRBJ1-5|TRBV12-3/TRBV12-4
CASSLVRGGGFGNQPQHF
TGTGCCAGCAGTTTAGTACGGGGAGGGGGCTTCGGCAATCAGCCCCAGCATTTT
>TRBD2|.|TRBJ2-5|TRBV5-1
CASSLGLAGGMETQYF
TGCGCCAGCAGCCTTGGACTAGCGGGGGGTATGGAGACCCAGTACTTC
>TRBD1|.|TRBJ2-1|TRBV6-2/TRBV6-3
CASRSVGQGRREQFF
TGTGCCAGCAGATCCGTCGGACAGGGCCGCCGTGAGCAGTTCTTC
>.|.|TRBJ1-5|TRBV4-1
CASSQVGARGAGQPQHF
TGCGCCAGCAGCCAAGTCGGGGCGAGGGGGGCTGGTCAGCCCCAGCATTTT
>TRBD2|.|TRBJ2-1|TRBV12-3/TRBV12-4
CASSPLLAGTRYNEQFF
TGTGCCAGCAGCCCTCTATTAGCGGGGACTCGCTACAATGAGCAGTTCTTC
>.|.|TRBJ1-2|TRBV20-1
CSARPRDKTLLGYTF
TGCAGTGCTAGGCCTCGGGACAAGACGCTGCTCGGCTACACCTTC
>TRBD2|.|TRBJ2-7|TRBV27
CASSWTSGRSYNEQYF
TGTGCCAGCAGTTGGACTAGCGGGCGGTCCTACAATGAGCAGTACTTC
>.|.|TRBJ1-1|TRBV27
CASRVLPVNTEAFF
TGTGCCAGCAGGGTTCTGCCTGTGAACACTGAAGCTTTCTTT
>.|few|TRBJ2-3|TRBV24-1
CATETDRTDTQYF
TGTGCCACCGAAACAGACCGCACAGATACGCAGTATTTT
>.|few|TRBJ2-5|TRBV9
CASSPGRLHQETQYF
TGTGCCAGCAGTCCAGGACGGCTCCACCAAGAGACCCAGTACTTC
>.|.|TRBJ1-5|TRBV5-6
CASSPTPFQPQHF
TGTGCCAGCAGCCCTACTCCGTTCCAGCCCCAGCATTTT
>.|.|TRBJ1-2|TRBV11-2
CASGRAKSYGYTF
TGTGCCAGCGGCCGGGCAAAATCCTATGGCTACACCTTC
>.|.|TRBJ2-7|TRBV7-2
CASSLDLRGFSYEQYF
TGTGCCAGCAGCTTAGATTTAAGGGGTTTCTCCTACGAGCAGTACTTC
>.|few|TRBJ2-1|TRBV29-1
CSVAGGPFNEQFF
TGCAGCGTTGCGGGGGGCCCTTTCAATGAGCAGTTCTTC
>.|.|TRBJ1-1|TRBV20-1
CSAPGHSNTEAFF
TGCAGTGCTCCGGGACACTCGAACACTGAAGCTTTCTTT
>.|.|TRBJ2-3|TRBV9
CASSVEAGFPTDTQYF
TGTGCCAGCAGCGTAGAGGCGGGATTCCCCACAGATACGCAGTATTTT
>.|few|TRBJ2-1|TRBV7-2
CASSIRWGYNEQFF
TGTGCCAGCAGCATTCGTTGGGGCTACAATGAGCAGTTCTTC
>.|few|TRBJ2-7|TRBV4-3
CASSQGYSRGAGYEQYF
TGCGCCAGCAGCCAAGGTTACTCTCGGGGGGCCGGGTACGAGCAGTACTTC
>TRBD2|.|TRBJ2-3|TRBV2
CARELAGNTDTQYF
TGTGCCAGGGAACTAGCGGGGAACACAGATACGCAGTATTTT
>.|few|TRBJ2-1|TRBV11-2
CASRRVPYNEQFF
TGTGCCAGCAGAAGGGTCCCCTACAATGAGCAGTTCTTC